A selection of T cell receptor beta chains follows, all from one sample in a study of blood T cell repertoires in COVID-19. Produced via immunoSEQ multiplex PCR; TCRdb's table is partial and in-frame only. The table records roughly 120,000 clones, roughly 80% of them present only once. The sample taken for sequencing was peripheral blood. These receptors originate from a man at least 80 years old with COVID-19, enrolled during active disease. The CDR3 runs from the conserved cysteine through the conserved F or W. Each record gives: D gene, clone size, V gene, J gene, CDR3 protein, CDR3 DNA. A D gene is named only where the DNA matches it firmly. Size is omitted from some rows. Given values are once, few, many or a class for expanded clones.

D: NA
size: few
V: TRBV6-2/TRBV6-3
J: TRBJ2-1
CDR3: CASSGGWIGERGFF
DNA: TGTGCCAGCAGTGGGGGGTGGATCGGCGAGCGAGGGTTCTTC

D: TRBD2
size: few
V: TRBV18
J: TRBJ2-1
CDR3: CASSPTSGTGNEQFF
DNA: TGTGCCAGCTCACCGACTAGCGGGACAGGCAATGAGCAGTTCTTC

D: TRBD1
size: NA
V: TRBV25-1
J: TRBJ1-4
CDR3: CASSLGQGKLFF
DNA: TGTGCCAGCAGTTTGGGACAGGGGAAACTGTTTTTT

D: TRBD2
size: NA
V: TRBV5-4
J: TRBJ2-7
CDR3: CASSSSGGPYEQYF
DNA: TGTGCCAGCAGCTCGAGCGGGGGACCCTACGAGCAGTACTTC

D: NA
size: NA
V: TRBV30
J: TRBJ1-2
CDR3: CAWTAANYGYTF
DNA: TGTGCCTGGACCGCAGCTAACTATGGCTACACCTTC

D: NA
size: NA
V: TRBV2
J: TRBJ1-1
CDR3: CASSLQGTTEAFF
DNA: TGTGCCAGCAGCCTACAGGGAACCACTGAAGCTTTCTTT

D: TRBD2
size: NA
V: TRBV7-3
J: TRBJ2-2
CDR3: CASSLGLARDGELFF
DNA: TGTGCCAGCAGCCTAGGACTAGCGAGGGATGGGGAGCTGTTTTTT

D: TRBD2
size: NA
V: TRBV10-3
J: TRBJ2-3
CDR3: CAIAGSPSGTTDTQYF
DNA: TGTGCCATCGCGGGTTCGCCTAGCGGGACTACAGATACGCAGTATTTT

D: NA
size: NA
V: TRBV7-9
J: TRBJ1-3
CDR3: CASSSNSGNTIYF
DNA: TGTGCCAGCAGTAGTAACTCTGGAAACACCATATATTTT

D: NA
size: few
V: TRBV6-5
J: TRBJ1-2
CDR3: CASSYSGGRTGHGYTF
DNA: TGTGCCAGCAGTTACTCGGGGGGGAGGACGGGTCATGGCTACACCTTC

D: NA
size: NA
V: TRBV23-1
J: TRBJ1-2
CDR3: CASSQGTSGVRDGYTF
DNA: TGCGCCAGCAGTCAAGGAACATCGGGAGTGAGAGATGGCTACACCTTC

D: TRBD2
size: NA
V: TRBV10-1
J: TRBJ2-1
CDR3: CASSSGSRQFF
DNA: TGCGCCAGCAGTAGCGGGAGTAGGCAGTTCTTC

D: TRBD1
size: NA
V: TRBV28
J: TRBJ1-5
CDR3: CASRGTPGTANQPQHF
DNA: TGTGCCAGCAGGGGCACCCCCGGGACAGCCAATCAGCCCCAGCATTTT

D: NA
size: few
V: TRBV11-2
J: TRBJ2-7
CDR3: CASTIRTRSGTYEQYF
DNA: TGTGCCAGCACGATACGCACCAGGTCTGGCACCTACGAGCAGTACTTC

D: TRBD1
size: NA
V: TRBV5-6
J: TRBJ2-7
CDR3: CASSATGTGKYEQYF
DNA: TGTGCCAGCAGCGCTACCGGGACAGGGAAATACGAGCAGTACTTC

D: NA
size: NA
V: TRBV19
J: TRBJ1-5
CDR3: CASSIEGPGGNQPQHF
DNA: TGTGCCAGTAGTATTGAGGGGCCAGGGGGCAATCAGCCCCAGCATTTT

D: TRBD1
size: NA
V: TRBV18
J: TRBJ2-7
CDR3: CASSPRTGRGYEQYF
DNA: TGTGCCAGCTCACCACGGACAGGCCGAGGCTACGAGCAGTACTTC

D: NA
size: many
V: TRBV27
J: TRBJ2-1
CDR3: CASSLTRLASYNEQFF
DNA: TGTGCCAGCAGTTTAACGAGGCTAGCCTCCTACAATGAGCAGTTCTTC

D: NA
size: NA
V: TRBV3-1/TRBV3-2
J: TRBJ1-5
CDR3: CASSQGGDQPQHF
DNA: TGTGCCAGCAGCCAAGGGGGCGATCAGCCCCAGCATTTT

D: NA
size: NA
V: TRBV20-1
J: TRBJ1-5
CDR3: CSASVRGRSNQPQHF
DNA: TGCAGTGCTAGTGTAAGGGGAAGGAGCAATCAGCCCCAGCATTTT

D: NA
size: NA
V: TRBV2
J: TRBJ1-1
CDR3: CASTPTRNTEAFF
DNA: TGTGCCAGCACCCCGACAAGAAACACTGAAGCTTTCTTT

D: TRBD2
size: NA
V: TRBV19
J: TRBJ2-2
CDR3: CASSIFSGRYDGELFF
DNA: TGTGCCAGTAGTATTTTTAGCGGGAGATATGACGGGGAGCTGTTTTTT

D: TRBD1
size: NA
V: TRBV5-1
J: TRBJ2-1
CDR3: CASSRTPGQGYNEQFF
DNA: TGCGCCAGCAGCCGCACCCCGGGACAGGGATACAATGAGCAGTTCTTC

D: TRBD1
size: NA
V: TRBV27
J: TRBJ2-5
CDR3: CASSFGTGQRETQYF
DNA: TGTGCCAGCAGCTTCGGGACAGGCCAACGGGAGACCCAGTACTTC

D: TRBD1
size: NA
V: TRBV19
J: TRBJ1-6
CDR3: CASRGGQGRNSPLHF
DNA: TGTGCCAGTAGAGGCGGACAGGGACGTAATTCACCCCTCCACTTT

D: NA
size: few
V: TRBV6-2/TRBV6-3
J: TRBJ2-1
CDR3: CASSYSREWVYNEQFF
DNA: TGTGCCAGCAGTTACTCACGGGAGTGGGTCTACAATGAGCAGTTCTTC

D: NA
size: NA
V: TRBV15
J: TRBJ2-3
CDR3: CATSRDNPDTQYF
DNA: TGTGCCACCAGCAGAGATAATCCAGATACGCAGTATTTT

D: NA
size: few
V: TRBV27
J: TRBJ1-2
CDR3: CASSSDTGNGYTF
DNA: TGTGCCAGCAGTTCCGACACAGGGAATGGCTACACCTTC